Listed below are T cell receptor beta chains from one sample, sequenced in a study of blood T cell repertoires in COVID-19. Sequencing was performed with immunoSEQ multiplex PCR; in TCRdb, only in-frame clones are kept and a portion is missing. The sample carries approximately 150,000 clones, approximately 90% recorded once. The specimen sequenced was peripheral blood. Receptors originate from a young man with COVID-19, enrolled during active disease. CDR3s include the opening cysteine and the closing phenylalanine or tryptophan. The D gene is left open where the match is weak. Clone size is not always given. Where it is, it says once, few, many or a class for expanded clones.

CDR3 protein: CAWNPLSSDTF; CDR3 DNA: TGTGCCTGGAACCCGCTTTCGAGTGACACCTTC; J gene: TRBJ1-2; V gene: TRBV30; clone size: -; D gene: -
CDR3 protein: CASSIGNNHQETQYF; CDR3 DNA: TGTGCCAGTAGTATAGGAAACAACCACCAAGAGACCCAGTACTTC; J gene: TRBJ2-5; V gene: TRBV19; clone size: few; D gene: -
CDR3 protein: CASSLGLAGERETQYF; CDR3 DNA: TGTGCCAGCAGCCTGGGACTAGCGGGAGAGAGAGAGACCCAGTACTTC; J gene: TRBJ2-5; V gene: TRBV13; clone size: once; D gene: TRBD2
CDR3 protein: CATTSGSNTEAFF; CDR3 DNA: TGTGCCACGACGAGCGGTTCCAACACTGAAGCTTTCTTT; J gene: TRBJ1-1; V gene: TRBV10-3; clone size: -; D gene: -
CDR3 protein: CATSEGGSPTNEKLFF; CDR3 DNA: TGTGCCACCAGCGAAGGGGGATCCCCAACTAATGAAAAACTGTTTTTT; J gene: TRBJ1-4; V gene: TRBV15; clone size: -; D gene: -
CDR3 protein: CASSLYEGQPQHF; CDR3 DNA: TGTGCCAGCAGTCTATACGAGGGTCAGCCCCAGCATTTT; J gene: TRBJ1-5; V gene: TRBV12-3/TRBV12-4; clone size: -; D gene: -
CDR3 protein: CASSGDYEQYF; CDR3 DNA: TGTGCCAGCAGTGGAGACTACGAGCAGTACTTC; J gene: TRBJ2-7; V gene: TRBV28; clone size: -; D gene: -
CDR3 protein: CASSSGLAGYEQYF; CDR3 DNA: TGTGCCAGCAGCTCAGGACTAGCGGGATACGAGCAGTACTTC; J gene: TRBJ2-7; V gene: TRBV11-2; clone size: -; D gene: TRBD2
CDR3 protein: CASSVTGNTEAFF; CDR3 DNA: TGTGCCAGCAGCGTGACAGGAAACACTGAAGCTTTCTTT; J gene: TRBJ1-1; V gene: TRBV9; clone size: -; D gene: -
CDR3 protein: CASSLDLGGQAYEQYF; CDR3 DNA: TGTGCCAGCAGCTTAGATCTAGGGGGACAAGCCTACGAGCAGTACTTC; J gene: TRBJ2-7; V gene: TRBV11-2; clone size: -; D gene: -
CDR3 protein: CASSYSGQGRQPQHF; CDR3 DNA: TGTGCCAGCAGTTACTCGGGACAGGGTCGTCAGCCCCAGCATTTT; J gene: TRBJ1-5; V gene: TRBV6-5; clone size: -; D gene: TRBD1
CDR3 protein: CASSLIQVGVEQFF; CDR3 DNA: TGTGCCAGCAGCTTAATCCAGGTGGGTGTTGAGCAGTTCTTC; J gene: TRBJ2-1; V gene: TRBV13; clone size: -; D gene: -
CDR3 protein: CAWTGNYGYTF; CDR3 DNA: TGTGCCTGGACGGGTAACTATGGCTACACCTTC; J gene: TRBJ1-2; V gene: TRBV30; clone size: -; D gene: -
CDR3 protein: CASSKGTGAAEAFF; CDR3 DNA: TGTGCCAGCAGCAAGGGAACAGGGGCGGCTGAAGCTTTCTTT; J gene: TRBJ1-1; V gene: TRBV21-1; clone size: -; D gene: -
CDR3 protein: CSVVIRGLADTQYF; CDR3 DNA: TGCAGCGTTGTAATCAGGGGGCTAGCAGATACGCAGTATTTT; J gene: TRBJ2-3; V gene: TRBV29-1; clone size: many; D gene: TRBD1
CDR3 protein: CATLAGAGDNEQFF; CDR3 DNA: TGTGCCACCCTAGCGGGAGCGGGAGACAATGAGCAGTTCTTC; J gene: TRBJ2-1; V gene: TRBV28; clone size: -; D gene: TRBD2
CDR3 protein: CASSVASGDYGYTF; CDR3 DNA: TGTGCCAGCAGCGTAGCTTCAGGGGACTATGGCTACACCTTC; J gene: TRBJ1-2; V gene: TRBV9; clone size: -; D gene: -
CDR3 protein: CASSQSKTSGSSYNEQFF; CDR3 DNA: TGCGCCAGCAGTCAATCGAAGACTAGCGGGAGCTCCTACAATGAGCAGTTCTTC; J gene: TRBJ2-1; V gene: TRBV23-1; clone size: -; D gene: TRBD2
CDR3 protein: CASSYSSRLAEQFF; CDR3 DNA: TGTGCCAGCAGTTACTCGTCCAGGTTGGCTGAGCAGTTCTTC; J gene: TRBJ2-1; V gene: TRBV6-5; clone size: -; D gene: -
CDR3 protein: CASSLNHWRVGNQPQHF; CDR3 DNA: TGTGCCAGCAGTTTAAACCATTGGAGGGTTGGGAATCAGCCCCAGCATTTT; J gene: TRBJ1-5; V gene: TRBV28; clone size: -; D gene: -
CDR3 protein: CASSLRLAGGDEQFF; CDR3 DNA: TGCGCCAGCAGCCTACGTCTAGCGGGAGGGGATGAGCAGTTCTTC; J gene: TRBJ2-1; V gene: TRBV5-1; clone size: -; D gene: TRBD2
CDR3 protein: CASRRLASDEQFF; CDR3 DNA: TGTGCCAGCAGGCGACTAGCTAGCGATGAGCAGTTCTTC; J gene: TRBJ2-1; V gene: TRBV2; clone size: -; D gene: TRBD2
CDR3 protein: CASSLVVSSYNEQFF; CDR3 DNA: TGTGCCAGCAGCTTGGTTGTGAGCTCCTACAATGAGCAGTTCTTC; J gene: TRBJ2-1; V gene: TRBV5-6; clone size: -; D gene: -
CDR3 protein: CASSPGDYGYTF; CDR3 DNA: TGTGCCAGCAGTCCGGGAGACTATGGCTACACCTTC; J gene: TRBJ1-2; V gene: TRBV25-1; clone size: -; D gene: -
CDR3 protein: CASSLDRGKDTGELFF; CDR3 DNA: TGTGCCAGCAGCTTAGACAGGGGAAAGGACACCGGGGAGCTGTTTTTT; J gene: TRBJ2-2; V gene: TRBV7-6; clone size: -; D gene: TRBD1
CDR3 protein: CASTRSGRSYEQYF; CDR3 DNA: TGTGCCAGCACCCGTAGCGGGAGAAGCTACGAGCAGTACTTC; J gene: TRBJ2-7; V gene: TRBV6-5; clone size: -; D gene: TRBD2
CDR3 protein: CASSQASGGGTYNEQFF; CDR3 DNA: TGTGCCAGCAGCCAAGCCTCTGGGGGAGGGACCTACAATGAGCAGTTCTTC; J gene: TRBJ2-1; V gene: TRBV11-2; clone size: -; D gene: TRBD2
CDR3 protein: CSAGFGGQSYEQYF; CDR3 DNA: TGCAGCGCCGGGTTTGGAGGGCAATCCTACGAGCAGTACTTC; J gene: TRBJ2-7; V gene: TRBV29-1; clone size: -; D gene: -
CDR3 protein: CATSRARVVRRGEGRAFF; CDR3 DNA: TGTGCCACCAGCAGAGCGCGGGTCGTCCGCAGGGGAGAAGGTCGGGCTTTCTTT; J gene: TRBJ1-1; V gene: TRBV15; clone size: -; D gene: -
CDR3 protein: CASSYRTGSDQPQHF; CDR3 DNA: TGTGCCAGCAGTTACCGGACAGGGAGTGATCAGCCCCAGCATTTT; J gene: TRBJ1-5; V gene: TRBV6-5; clone size: -; D gene: TRBD1
CDR3 protein: CASSDTYSNQPQHF; CDR3 DNA: TGTGCCAGCAGTGACACTTATAGCAATCAGCCCCAGCATTTT; J gene: TRBJ1-5; V gene: TRBV6-1; clone size: -; D gene: -
CDR3 protein: CAWSARASSYGYTF; CDR3 DNA: TGTGCCTGGAGTGCCAGGGCGAGTAGCTATGGCTACACCTTC; J gene: TRBJ1-2; V gene: TRBV30; clone size: -; D gene: -
CDR3 protein: CASMEGREQYF; CDR3 DNA: TGCGCCAGCATGGAGGGGCGCGAGCAGTACTTC; J gene: TRBJ2-7; V gene: TRBV10-2; clone size: -; D gene: -
CDR3 protein: CATSPGQGVVKQYF; CDR3 DNA: TGTGCCACCAGCCCGGGACAGGGGGTGGTCAAGCAGTATTTT; J gene: TRBJ2-3; V gene: TRBV28; clone size: -; D gene: TRBD1
CDR3 protein: CASSSRGLSNQPQHF; CDR3 DNA: TGTGCCAGCAGTTCTAGGGGGCTTAGCAATCAGCCCCAGCATTTT; J gene: TRBJ1-5; V gene: TRBV27; clone size: few; D gene: TRBD1
CDR3 protein: CASSFPLAGEPSYEQYF; CDR3 DNA: TGTGCCAGCAGCTTCCCACTAGCGGGAGAGCCCTCCTACGAGCAGTACTTC; J gene: TRBJ2-7; V gene: TRBV7-6; clone size: -; D gene: TRBD2
CDR3 protein: CASSFGPRDAFF; CDR3 DNA: TGTGCCAGCAGCTTTGGCCCGAGGGATGCTTTCTTT; J gene: TRBJ1-1; V gene: TRBV13; clone size: -; D gene: -
CDR3 protein: CASSETGFVQYF; CDR3 DNA: TGTGCCAGCAGTGAGACAGGCTTCGTGCAGTACTTC; J gene: TRBJ2-7; V gene: TRBV25-1; clone size: -; D gene: -
CDR3 protein: CASSYSSRSYYNEQFF; CDR3 DNA: TGTGCCAGCAGTTACTCGAGCCGTTCCTACTACAATGAGCAGTTCTTC; J gene: TRBJ2-1; V gene: TRBV6-6; clone size: -; D gene: -
CDR3 protein: CASSQVKTSTTYEQYF; CDR3 DNA: TGTGCCAGCAGCCAAGTAAAGACTAGCACCACCTACGAGCAGTACTTC; J gene: TRBJ2-7; V gene: TRBV3-1/TRBV3-2; clone size: -; D gene: TRBD2
CDR3 protein: CASSRGHEQFF; CDR3 DNA: TGTGCCAGCAGCCGGGGTCATGAGCAGTTCTTC; J gene: TRBJ2-1; V gene: TRBV6-5; clone size: -; D gene: -
CDR3 protein: CASSLERLAGVDEQFF; CDR3 DNA: TGTGCCAGCAGCTTAGAAAGGCTAGCGGGAGTCGATGAGCAGTTCTTC; J gene: TRBJ2-1; V gene: TRBV13; clone size: -; D gene: TRBD2
CDR3 protein: CASSLVLGGAWQTEAFF; CDR3 DNA: TGTGCCAGCAGCTTAGTTCTGGGGGGGGCCTGGCAGACTGAAGCTTTCTTT; J gene: TRBJ1-1; V gene: TRBV7-8; clone size: -; D gene: -
CDR3 protein: CASSFDRVAEAFF; CDR3 DNA: TGTGCCAGCAGTTTCGACAGGGTCGCTGAAGCTTTCTTT; J gene: TRBJ1-1; V gene: TRBV28; clone size: -; D gene: TRBD1
CDR3 protein: CASSHARGYEQYF; CDR3 DNA: TGCGCCAGCAGCCATGCTCGGGGGTACGAGCAGTACTTC; J gene: TRBJ2-7; V gene: TRBV4-1; clone size: -; D gene: -
CDR3 protein: CASSLANYGYTF; CDR3 DNA: TGTGCCAGCAGTCTAGCTAACTATGGCTACACCTTC; J gene: TRBJ1-2; V gene: TRBV6-5; clone size: -; D gene: -
CDR3 protein: CASSISGLTYNEQFF; CDR3 DNA: TGTGCCAGTAGTATCTCAGGGCTCACCTACAATGAGCAGTTCTTC; J gene: TRBJ2-1; V gene: TRBV19; clone size: -; D gene: -
CDR3 protein: CASSQGGTHLYNEQFF; CDR3 DNA: TGCGCCAGCAGCCAAGGCGGGACTCACCTTTACAATGAGCAGTTCTTC; J gene: TRBJ2-1; V gene: TRBV4-3; clone size: -; D gene: -
CDR3 protein: CASSPRPGSDTQYF; CDR3 DNA: TGTGCCAGCAGCCCCAGGCCGGGGTCAGATACGCAGTATTTT; J gene: TRBJ2-3; V gene: TRBV5-6; clone size: -; D gene: -
CDR3 protein: CASSQDPRESYEQYF; CDR3 DNA: TGTGCCAGCAGCCAAGATCCCCGGGAGTCCTACGAGCAGTACTTC; J gene: TRBJ2-7; V gene: TRBV3-1/TRBV3-2; clone size: -; D gene: -
CDR3 protein: CASSSSLAGSYNEQFF; CDR3 DNA: TGTGCCAGCAGCTCGAGCCTAGCGGGATCCTACAATGAGCAGTTCTTC; J gene: TRBJ2-1; V gene: TRBV9; clone size: -; D gene: TRBD2
CDR3 protein: CAWSNPRGDRGPQSLANTGELFF; CDR3 DNA: TGTGCCTGGAGTAATCCCCGGGGGGACAGGGGGCCCCAGTCCCTCGCAAACACCGGGGAGCTGTTTTTT; J gene: TRBJ2-2; V gene: TRBV30; clone size: -; D gene: TRBD1
CDR3 protein: CASSVASGSYEQYF; CDR3 DNA: TGTGCCAGCAGCGTGGCTAGCGGGAGCTACGAGCAGTACTTC; J gene: TRBJ2-7; V gene: TRBV9; clone size: -; D gene: TRBD2